A single T cell receptor (beta chain) is shown here with its context. The CDR3 spans 13 residues. Germline values: CDR1 SNHLY, CDR2 FYNNEI. The ends lost 6 bases at V and 8 bases at J; junction bases unmatched: 8. The sample is drawn from a study of T cell responses to AZD1222 COVID-19 vaccine. Clones were read by immunoSEQ multiplex PCR, and TCRdb kept only the in-frame ones, dropping some. Of some 40,000 clones in the sample, around 80% were seen once. The sample was peripheral blood, taken 28 days after the second dose of the MenACWY control vaccine. This chain joins TRBV2 and TRBJ1-2, with 8 bases matching TRBD1. This sequence originates from an adult who received the MenACWY meningococcal vaccine as a control. CDR3 DNA sequence: TGTGCCAGCAGCGCGGACAGGGTGGGAGGCTACACCTTC. Protein sequence: CASSADRVGGYTF. The full variable domain, rest sourced from reference TRBV2 and TRBJ1-2, is EPEVTQTPSHQVTQMGQEVILRCVPISNHLYFYWYRQILGQKVEFLVSFYNNEISEKSEIFDDQFSVERPDGSNFTLKIRSTKLEDSAMYFCASSADRVGGYTFGSGTRLTVV.